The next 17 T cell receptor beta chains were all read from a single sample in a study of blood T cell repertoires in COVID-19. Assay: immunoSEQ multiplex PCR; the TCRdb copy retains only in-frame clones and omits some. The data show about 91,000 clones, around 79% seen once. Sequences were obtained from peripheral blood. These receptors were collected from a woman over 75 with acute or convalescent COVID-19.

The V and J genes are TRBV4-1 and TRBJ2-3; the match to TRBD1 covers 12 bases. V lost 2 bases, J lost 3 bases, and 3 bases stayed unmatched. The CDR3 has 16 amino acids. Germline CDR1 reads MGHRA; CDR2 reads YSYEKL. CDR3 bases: TGCGCCAGCAGCCAACGGGACAGGGGGCATACAGATACGCAGTATTTT. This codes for CASSQRDRGHTDTQYF.

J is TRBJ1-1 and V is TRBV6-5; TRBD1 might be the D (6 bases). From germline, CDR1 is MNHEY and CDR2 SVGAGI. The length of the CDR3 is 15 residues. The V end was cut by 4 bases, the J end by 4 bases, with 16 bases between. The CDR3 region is CASSSHNTGRTEAFF. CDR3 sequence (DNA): TGTGCCAGCAGTTCCCATAATACAGGGCGCACTGAAGCTTTCTTT.

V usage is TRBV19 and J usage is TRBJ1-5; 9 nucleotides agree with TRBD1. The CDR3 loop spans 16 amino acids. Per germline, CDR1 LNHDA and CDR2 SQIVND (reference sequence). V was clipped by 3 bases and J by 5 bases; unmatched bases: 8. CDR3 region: CASSIGTGPRDQPQHF. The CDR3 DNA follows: TGTGCCAGTAGTATTGGGACAGGGCCCCGTGATCAGCCCCAGCATTTT.

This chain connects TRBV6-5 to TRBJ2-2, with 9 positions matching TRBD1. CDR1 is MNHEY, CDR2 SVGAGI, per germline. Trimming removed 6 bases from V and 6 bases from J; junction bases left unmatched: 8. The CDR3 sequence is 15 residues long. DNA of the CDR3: TGTGCCAGCAGCCAACAGGGGGCGAGGGCCGGGGAGCTGTTTTTT. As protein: CASSQQGARAGELFF.

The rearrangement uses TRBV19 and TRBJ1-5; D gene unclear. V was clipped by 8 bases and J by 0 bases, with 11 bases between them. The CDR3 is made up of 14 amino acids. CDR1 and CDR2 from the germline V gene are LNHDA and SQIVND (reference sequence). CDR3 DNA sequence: TGTGCCAGTCGGAGGGATTATAGCAATCAGCCCCAGCATTTT. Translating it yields CASRRDYSNQPQHF.

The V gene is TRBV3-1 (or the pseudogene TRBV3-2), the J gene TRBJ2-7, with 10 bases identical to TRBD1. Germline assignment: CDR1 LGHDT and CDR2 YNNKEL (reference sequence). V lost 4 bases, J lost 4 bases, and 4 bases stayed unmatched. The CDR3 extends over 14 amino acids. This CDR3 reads CASSPWDRGYEQYF. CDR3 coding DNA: TGTGCCAGCAGCCCGTGGGACAGGGGTTACGAGCAGTACTTC.

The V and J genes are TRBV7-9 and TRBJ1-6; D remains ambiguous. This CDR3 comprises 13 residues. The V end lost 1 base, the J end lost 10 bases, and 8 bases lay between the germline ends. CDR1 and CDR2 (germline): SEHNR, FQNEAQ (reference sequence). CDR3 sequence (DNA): TGTGCCAGCAGCTTAGAAGGAGCATCACCCCTCCACTTT. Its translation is CASSLEGASPLHF.

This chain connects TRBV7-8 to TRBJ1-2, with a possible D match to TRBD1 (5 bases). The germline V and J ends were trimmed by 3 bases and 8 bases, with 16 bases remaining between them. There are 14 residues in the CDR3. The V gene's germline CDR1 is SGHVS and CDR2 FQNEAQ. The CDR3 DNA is TGTGCCAGCAGCTTCATTCAGGGTTCTGGCGGCTACACCTTC. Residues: CASSFIQGSGGYTF.

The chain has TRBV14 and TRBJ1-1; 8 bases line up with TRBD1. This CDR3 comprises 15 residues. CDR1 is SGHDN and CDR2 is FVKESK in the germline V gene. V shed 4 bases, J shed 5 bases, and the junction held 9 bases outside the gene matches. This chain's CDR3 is CASSPLSRGLTEAFF. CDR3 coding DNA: TGTGCCAGCAGCCCATTAAGCAGGGGGCTAACTGAAGCTTTCTTT. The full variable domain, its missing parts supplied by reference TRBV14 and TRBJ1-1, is EAGVTQFPSHSVIEKGQTVTLRCDPISGHDNLYWYRRVMGKEIKFLLHFVKESKQDESGMPNNRFLAERTGGTYSTLKVQPAELEDSGVYFCASSPLSRGLTEAFFGQGTRLTVV.

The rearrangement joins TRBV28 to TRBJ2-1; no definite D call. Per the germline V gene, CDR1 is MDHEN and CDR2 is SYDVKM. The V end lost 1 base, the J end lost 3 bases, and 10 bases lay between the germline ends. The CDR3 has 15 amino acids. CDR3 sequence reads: CASSLLHYVYNEQFF. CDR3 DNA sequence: TGTGCCAGCAGTTTATTGCACTACGTCTACAATGAGCAGTTCTTC.

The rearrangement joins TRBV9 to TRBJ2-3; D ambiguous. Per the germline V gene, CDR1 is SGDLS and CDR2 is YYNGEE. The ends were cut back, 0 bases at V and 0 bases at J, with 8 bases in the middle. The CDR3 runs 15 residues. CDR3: CASSVGTSSTDTQYF. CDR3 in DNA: TGTGCCAGCAGCGTAGGCACTTCAAGCACAGATACGCAGTATTTT.

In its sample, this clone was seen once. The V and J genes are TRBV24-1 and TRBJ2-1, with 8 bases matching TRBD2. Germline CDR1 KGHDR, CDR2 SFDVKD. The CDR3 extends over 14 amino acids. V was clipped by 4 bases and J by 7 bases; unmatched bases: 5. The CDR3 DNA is TGTGCCACCAGTGACCAAGCGGGGGTAAATGAGCAGTTCTTC. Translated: CATSDQAGVNEQFF.

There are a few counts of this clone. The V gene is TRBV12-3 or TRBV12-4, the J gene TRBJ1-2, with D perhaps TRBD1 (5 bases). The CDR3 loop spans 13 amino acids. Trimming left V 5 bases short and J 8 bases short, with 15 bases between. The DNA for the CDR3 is TGTGCCAGCAGTCAGCAGGGTAAGACAGGCTACACCTTC. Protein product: CASSQQGKTGYTF.

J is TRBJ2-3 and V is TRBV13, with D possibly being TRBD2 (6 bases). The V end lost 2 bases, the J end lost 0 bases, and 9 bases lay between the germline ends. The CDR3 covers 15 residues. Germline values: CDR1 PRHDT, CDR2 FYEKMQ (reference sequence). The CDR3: CASSLRTTSTDTQYF. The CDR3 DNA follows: TGTGCCAGCAGCTTAAGGACTACCAGCACAGATACGCAGTATTTT. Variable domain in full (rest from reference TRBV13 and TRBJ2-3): AAGVIQSPRHLIKEKRETATLKCYPIPRHDTVYWYQQGPGQDPQFLISFYEKMQSDKGSIPDRFSAQQFSDYHSELNMSSLELGDSALYFCASSLRTTSTDTQYFGPGTRLTVL.

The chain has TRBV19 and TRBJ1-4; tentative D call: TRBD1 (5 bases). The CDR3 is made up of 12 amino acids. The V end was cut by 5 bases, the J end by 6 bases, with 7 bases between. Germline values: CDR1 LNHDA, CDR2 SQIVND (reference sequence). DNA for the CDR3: TGTGCCAGTAGTCCCAGGGATGAAAAACTGTTTTTT. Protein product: CASSPRDEKLFF.

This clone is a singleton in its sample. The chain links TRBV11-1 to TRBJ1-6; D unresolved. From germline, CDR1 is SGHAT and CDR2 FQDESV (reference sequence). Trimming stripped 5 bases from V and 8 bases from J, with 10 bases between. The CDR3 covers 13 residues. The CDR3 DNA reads TGTGCCAGCAGCCTAGGGCCTTATTCACCCCTCCACTTT. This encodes CASSLGPYSPLHF.

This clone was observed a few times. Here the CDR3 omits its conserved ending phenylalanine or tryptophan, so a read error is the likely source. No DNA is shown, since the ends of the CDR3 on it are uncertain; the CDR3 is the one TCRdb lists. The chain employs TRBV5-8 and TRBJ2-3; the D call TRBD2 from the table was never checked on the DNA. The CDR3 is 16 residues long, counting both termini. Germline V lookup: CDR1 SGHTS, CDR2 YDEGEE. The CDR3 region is CASSLPLTSGRTGRFE.